The sequence of this T cell receptor (beta chain) was determined in a study of response to subunit inactivated influenza vaccine. There are 12 residues in the CDR3. Trimming shortened V by 10 bases and J by 4 bases, and 13 bases separated the two germline ends. The germline V gene encodes CDR1 ENHRY and CDR2 SYGVKD. This clonotype was found a few times. TCRdb ran MiXCR on the RT-PCR reads and lists one entry per CDR3 protein. The table has around 530,000 distinct CDR3 sequences, 15% to 20% seen once. This receptor was identified in a man between 50 and 69 years old who received an inactivated influenza vaccine. This material consisted of CD4+ T cells sorted from PBMCs, taken roughly 24 months after vaccination. The chain carries TRBV10-3 and TRBJ1-1; weak D call: TRBD1 (6 bases). CDR3 in amino acids: CATSGDTTEAFF. The CDR3 DNA reads TGTGCCACCTCTGGGGACACCACTGAAGCTTTCTTT.